The TCR beta chain described here comes from a study of regulatory T cells in long-lasting Graves disease. Overall study findings and caveats: Between persistent patients, roughly 2,600 public clonotypes were shared, exceeding the roughly 920 shared between new patients. Having only a small sample size may have limited accuracy.

As for time point: persistent/refractory GD, antithyroid drugs over 5 years with positive TRAb. Making the TCR library involved RNA that had been extracted from PBMCs. Libraries of TCR beta came from iRepertoire HTBI primers plus Arm-PCR of CDR3 regions. TCRdb reprocessed the multiplex PCR reads with MiXCR, giving one entry per CDR3 protein. The table records about 430,000 distinct CDR3 sequences, around 23% of them present only once. The J segment lost 3 bases and the V segment lost 11 bases, leaving 7 bases of the junction unmatched. CDR3 length: 14 amino acids. From germline, CDR1 is MDHEN and CDR2 SYDVKM. There are many counts of this clonotype. Its cognate antigen is unknown.

The receptor comes from a female donor with Graves disease. The sample in question was peripheral blood mononuclear cells (PBMCs), obtained when the disease was refractory, from a patient treated with antithyroid drugs. The rearrangement links TRBV28 to TRBJ2-4; the match to TRBD2 covers 10 bases. The CDR3 here is CAAGLAGVKNIQYF. In DNA form, the CDR3 reads TGTGCCGCAGGTCTAGCGGGAGTCAAAAACATTCAGTACTTC.